This T cell receptor beta chain is from a study of cytomegalovirus exposure and HLA in healthy donors. Across the whole study: Early on, a data release was issued that held approximately 92 million unique TCRs from HLA-typed donors. Study-wide results and caveats: Data from an earlier analysis indicated that most TCR beta V segments were productive either about 90% or about 30% of the time.

The study ran its PCR with 60 Vbeta and 13 Jbeta primers. This table comes from immunoSEQ multiplex PCR, and its TCRdb copy is limited to in-frame clones, with some not included. The repertoire consists of 55,000 to 80,000 clones, with 68% occurring once and the leading ten covering approximately 2.2%. Note on this clone: Its antigen is not known.

Germline CDR1 reads LNHDA; CDR2 reads SQIVND (reference sequence). Trimming pared 5 bases from V and 6 bases from J, leaving 14 bases between. The CDR3 covers 14 residues. Sequences were obtained from PBMCs. The source of this sequence is a woman aged 25 to 39 in good health and CMV-seronegative. This chain links TRBV19 with TRBJ1-5; D perhaps matches TRBD1 (5 bases). CDR3: CASSRGGQGQPQHF. The CDR3 nucleotides are TGTGCCAGTAGTCGGGGAGGGCAGGGTCAGCCCCAGCATTTT. Together with reference TRBV19 and TRBJ1-5, the CDR3 gives the full variable domain: DGGITQSPKYLFRKEGQNVTLSCEQNLNHDAMYWYRQDPGQGLRLIYYSQIVNDFQKGDIAEGYSVSREKKESFPLTVTSAQKNPTAFYLCASSRGGQGQPQHFGDGTRLSIL.